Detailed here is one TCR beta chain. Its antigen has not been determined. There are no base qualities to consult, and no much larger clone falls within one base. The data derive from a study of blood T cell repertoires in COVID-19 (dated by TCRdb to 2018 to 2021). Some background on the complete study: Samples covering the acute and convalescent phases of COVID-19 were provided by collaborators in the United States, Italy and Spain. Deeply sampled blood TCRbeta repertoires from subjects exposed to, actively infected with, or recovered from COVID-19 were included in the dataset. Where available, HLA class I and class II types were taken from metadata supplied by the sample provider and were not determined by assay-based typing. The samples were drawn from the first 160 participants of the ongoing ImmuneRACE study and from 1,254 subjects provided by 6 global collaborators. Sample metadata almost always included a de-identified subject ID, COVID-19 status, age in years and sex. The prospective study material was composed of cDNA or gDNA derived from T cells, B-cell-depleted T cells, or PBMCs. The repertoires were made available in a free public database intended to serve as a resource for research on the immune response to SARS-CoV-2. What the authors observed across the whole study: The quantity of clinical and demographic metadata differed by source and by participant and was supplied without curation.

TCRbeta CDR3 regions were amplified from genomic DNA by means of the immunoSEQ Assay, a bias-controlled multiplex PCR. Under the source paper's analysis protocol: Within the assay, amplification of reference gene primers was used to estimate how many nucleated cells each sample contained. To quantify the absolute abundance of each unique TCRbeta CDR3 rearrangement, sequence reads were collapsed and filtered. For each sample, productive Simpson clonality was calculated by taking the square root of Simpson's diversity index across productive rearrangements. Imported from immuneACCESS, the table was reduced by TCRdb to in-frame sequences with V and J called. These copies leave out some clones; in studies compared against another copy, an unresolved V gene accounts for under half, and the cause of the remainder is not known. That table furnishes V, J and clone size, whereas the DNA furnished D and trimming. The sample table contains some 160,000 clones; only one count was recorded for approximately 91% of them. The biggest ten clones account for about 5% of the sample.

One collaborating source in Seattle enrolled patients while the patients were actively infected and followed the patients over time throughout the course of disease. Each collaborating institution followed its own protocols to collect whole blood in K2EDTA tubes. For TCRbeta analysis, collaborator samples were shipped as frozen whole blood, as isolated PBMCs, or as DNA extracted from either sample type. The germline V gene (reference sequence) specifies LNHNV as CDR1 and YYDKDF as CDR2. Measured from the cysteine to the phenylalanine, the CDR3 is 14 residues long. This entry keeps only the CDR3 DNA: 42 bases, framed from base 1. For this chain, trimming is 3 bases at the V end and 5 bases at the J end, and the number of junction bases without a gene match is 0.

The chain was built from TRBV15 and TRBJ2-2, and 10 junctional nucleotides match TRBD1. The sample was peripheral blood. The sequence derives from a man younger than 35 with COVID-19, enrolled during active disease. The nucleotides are TGTGCCACCAGCAGGGGACAGGGGACCGGGGAGCTGTTTTTT. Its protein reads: CATSRGQGTGELFF.